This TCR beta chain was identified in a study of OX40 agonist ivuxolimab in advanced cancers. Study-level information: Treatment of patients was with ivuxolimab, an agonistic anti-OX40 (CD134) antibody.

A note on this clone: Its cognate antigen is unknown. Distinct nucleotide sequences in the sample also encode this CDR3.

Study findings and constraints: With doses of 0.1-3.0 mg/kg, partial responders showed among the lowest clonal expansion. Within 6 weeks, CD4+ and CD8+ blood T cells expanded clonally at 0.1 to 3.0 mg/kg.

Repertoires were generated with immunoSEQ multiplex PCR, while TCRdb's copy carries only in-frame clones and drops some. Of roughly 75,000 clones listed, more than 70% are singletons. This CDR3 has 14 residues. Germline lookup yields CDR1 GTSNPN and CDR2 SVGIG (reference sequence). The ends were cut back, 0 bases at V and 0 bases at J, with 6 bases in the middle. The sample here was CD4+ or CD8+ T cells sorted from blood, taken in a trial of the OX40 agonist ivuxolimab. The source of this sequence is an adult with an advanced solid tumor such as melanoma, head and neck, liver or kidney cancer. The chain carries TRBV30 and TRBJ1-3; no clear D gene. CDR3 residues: CAWSVGSSGNTIYF. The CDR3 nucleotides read TGTGCCTGGAGTGTTGGTAGCTCTGGAAACACCATATATTTT.